The 8 T cell receptor beta chains presented below share a single source sample, sequenced in a study of blood T cell repertoires in COVID-19. Clones were read by immunoSEQ multiplex PCR, and TCRdb kept only the in-frame ones, dropping some. The sample has more than 110,000 clones, approximately 80% seen once; the top ten hold approximately 6.1%. Sequencing was performed on peripheral blood. The source of these receptors is a human donor in a cohort sampled during active COVID-19.

This chain connects TRBV10-1 to TRBJ2-3; possible D gene TRBD2, 6 bases. The CDR3 totals 15 residues. V was trimmed by 3 bases and J by 6 bases, leaving 16 bases between them. Germline lookup yields CDR1 WNHNN and CDR2 SYGVQD (reference sequence). CDR3 DNA: TGCGCCAGCAGTGACCTTTTTTCTCGGGGGGATACGCAGTATTTT. Amino acids: CASSDLFSRGDTQYF.

This clone showed up just once. The CDR3 loop reads CASSRSGGNTEAFF. The CDR3 coding sequence is TGTGCCAGCAGCCGTTCGGGGGGGAACACTGAAGCTTTCTTT. This chain uses TRBV3-1 (or the pseudogene TRBV3-2) with TRBJ1-1, with D perhaps matching TRBD1 (5 bases). The CDR3 length is 14 residues. Germline CDR1 is LGHDT and CDR2 is YNNKEL (reference sequence). V was cut by 4 bases and J by 1 base, with 10 bases left in between.

Here the CDR3 reads CASSLRQGIDTQYF. CDR3 DNA: TGTGCCAGCAGCTTACGACAGGGAATTGATACGCAGTATTTT. V usage is TRBV7-2 and J usage is TRBJ2-3; 7 bases are a match to TRBD1. The trim removed 2 bases at V and 6 bases at J, leaving 5 bases unmatched. The germline V gene encodes CDR1 SGHTA and CDR2 FQGNSA. CDR3 length: 14 amino acids.

This sequence joins TRBV5-4 and TRBJ2-1; TRBD2 matches 10 bases. This CDR3 is built from 17 residues. The trim removed 0 bases at V and 4 bases at J, leaving 7 bases unmatched. The germline CDR1 and CDR2 sequences are SGHNT and YYREEE (reference sequence). The CDR3 bases are TGTGCCAGCAGCTTGGCCGGTAGCGGGGGGCATTACAATGAGCAGTTCTTC. As protein: CASSLAGSGGHYNEQFF. Full variable domain (rest looked up from reference TRBV5-4 and TRBJ2-1): ETGVTQSPTHLIKTRGQQVTLRCSSQSGHNTVSWYQQALGQGPQFIFQYYREEENGRGNFPPRFSGLQFPNYSSELNVNALELDDSALYLCASSLAGSGGHYNEQFFGPGTRLTVL.

The rearrangement uses TRBV25-1 and TRBJ1-6; TRBD1 matches 7 bases. V dropped 6 bases and J dropped 7; count of bases not matched to a gene: 0. Germline V CDR1 and CDR2: MGHDK, SYGVNS. CDR3 length equals 12 residues. CDR3 sequence (DNA): TGTGCCAGCAGACAGGGGAATTCACCCCTCCACTTT. Its protein product is CASRQGNSPLHF.

The J gene is TRBJ2-7, the V gene TRBV20-1, with D possibly TRBD1 on 6 matching bases. The CDR3 sequence is 15 residues long. V lost 5 bases to trimming and J lost 9 bases, with 26 bases between them. CDR1 and CDR2 (germline): DFQATT, SNEGSKA (reference sequence). The CDR3 DNA reads as TGCAGTGCTCGTGCCCCCGGGACACCGATCCTGGGGCAGTACTTC. Its protein product is CSARAPGTPILGQYF.

The rearrangement links TRBV19 to TRBJ2-3, with TRBD1 as a possible D gene (6 bases). CDR3 length equals 14 residues. V gave up 7 bases and J gave up 4 bases, with 15 bases separating them. In germline, CDR1 is LNHDA, CDR2 SQIVND (reference sequence). CDR3 amino acids: CASNRRQAPDTQYF. CDR3 in DNA: TGTGCCAGTAACAGACGACAGGCACCAGATACGCAGTATTTT.

The rearrangement uses TRBV11-2 and TRBJ2-5; D uncertain. The V end lost 1 base, the J end lost 1 base, and 4 bases lay between the germline ends. Germline assignment: CDR1 SGHAT and CDR2 FQNNGV. The length of the CDR3 is 13 residues. In DNA, the CDR3 is TGTGCCAGCAGCTTAGGAGGCCAAGAGACCCAGTACTTC. Protein: CASSLGGQETQYF. Supplemented by reference TRBV11-2 and TRBJ2-5, the full variable domain reads EAGVAQSPRYKIIEKRQSVAFWCNPISGHATLYWYQQILGQGPKLLIQFQNNGVVDDSQLPKDRFSAERLKGVDSTLKIQPAKLEDSAVYLCASSLGGQETQYFGPGTRLLVL.